The 20 T cell receptor beta chains reported below all come from one sample, sequenced in a study of blood T cell repertoires in COVID-19. Method: immunoSEQ multiplex PCR; TCRdb's copy keeps in-frame clones and lacks some. The table has a few hundred thousand clones, approximately 91% seen once; the top ten hold roughly 8%. What was sequenced was PBMCs or T cells enriched from blood (not recorded which). Receptors originate from an older woman who had recovered from COVID-19.

V and J are TRBV6-1 and TRBJ1-4, with 7 bases aligning to TRBD1. Germline loops: CDR1 MNHNS, CDR2 SASEGT. This CDR3 is built from 15 residues. V trimming: 2 bases; J trimming: 5 bases; junction bases outside the gene matches: 5. This chain's CDR3 is CASSERGRKNEKLFF. The CDR3 region has the DNA TGTGCCAGCAGTGAAAGGGGGCGGAAGAATGAAAAACTGTTTTTT.

The chain has TRBV5-1 and TRBJ2-3; 12 nucleotides agree with TRBD2. The CDR3 is made up of 15 amino acids. Germline assignment: CDR1 SGHRS and CDR2 YFSETQ. Trimming took 5 bases from V and 6 from J; bases not matched to a gene: 7. The CDR3 is CASRRRTSGVDTQYF. In DNA, the CDR3 is TGCGCCAGCAGGAGAAGGACTAGCGGGGTGGATACGCAGTATTTT.

This clone has just one count. The sample holds other DNA sequences that translate to the same CDR3. The CDR3 DNA is TGCGCCAGCAGCCTGGGGACAGGGACAGATACGCAGTATTTT. Its translation: CASSLGTGTDTQYF. J is TRBJ2-3 and V is TRBV5-1; 9 nucleotides match TRBD1. CDR1 and CDR2 (germline): SGHRS, YFSETQ. Germline trimming cut 4 bases from V and 3 bases from J; bases unmatched to any gene: 3. The CDR3 is 14 residues long. The whole variable domain, remainder taken from reference TRBV5-1 and TRBJ2-3, is KAGVTQTPRYLIKTRGQQVTLSCSPISGHRSVSWYQQTPGQGLQFLFEYFSETQRNKGNFPGRFSGRQFSNSRSEMNVSTLELGDSALYLCASSLGTGTDTQYFGPGTRLTVL.

V and J are TRBV5-1 and TRBJ2-3, with 11 bases matching TRBD2. Unmatched junction bases numbered 6, after V lost 2 bases and J lost 1 base. The germline gives CDR1 SGHRS, CDR2 YFSETQ. This CDR3 region has 17 residues. As DNA, the CDR3 is TGCGCCAGCAGCTTAGCTCTAGCGGGGGGACGCACAGATACGCAGTATTTT. It specifies CASSLALAGGRTDTQYF.

The chain joins TRBV7-9 to TRBJ1-4, with 7 nucleotides matching TRBD1. Germline V gene lookup returns CDR1 SEHNR and CDR2 FQNEAQ (reference sequence). The CDR3 sequence is 15 residues long. V shed 5 bases and J 0 bases; nucleotides not matched to a gene: 3. Here the CDR3 reads CASSLQGATNEKLFF. The CDR3 nucleotides read TGTGCCAGCAGCCTTCAGGGGGCAACTAATGAAAAACTGTTTTTT.

The chain recombines TRBV7-2 with TRBJ1-2; D is uncertain. Germline V gives CDR1 SGHTA, CDR2 FQGNSA. This CDR3 is 15 amino acids long. The V gene lost 2 bases and the J gene lost 3 bases, with 13 bases spanning the gap. The CDR3, as DNA: TGTGCCAGCAGCTTAAGTGTGCGGGGTGACTATGGCTACACCTTC. Translating it yields CASSLSVRGDYGYTF. Full variable domain (outside the CDR3, taken from reference TRBV7-2 and TRBJ1-2): GAGVSQSPSNKVTEKGKDVELRCDPISGHTALYWYRQSLGQGLEFLIYFQGNSAPDKSGLPSDRFSAERTGGSVSTLTIQRTQQEDSAVYLCASSLSVRGDYGYTFGSGTRLTVV.

As regards this clone: The same CDR3 arises from other DNA sequences in this sample as well. The genes are TRBV9 and TRBJ2-7; 7 nucleotides agree with TRBD1. The length of the CDR3 is 15 residues. V lost 0 bases and J lost 0; bases outside the gene matches: 3. CDR1 and CDR2 from the germline V gene are SGDLS and YYNGEE. Here the CDR3 DNA reads TGTGCCAGCAGCGTAGGGACAGGCAGCTCCTACGAGCAGTACTTC. Translating gives CASSVGTGSSYEQYF.

The genes are TRBV7-9 and TRBJ1-2; D is undetermined. V lost 5 bases and J lost 4, with 17 bases in between. The CDR3 consists of 15 residues. Germline loops: CDR1 SEHNR, CDR2 FQNEAQ (reference sequence). The CDR3 DNA follows: TGTGCCAGCAGCCCGCCGCCTCCAAAGAGCTATGGCTACACCTTC. Its protein is CASSPPPPKSYGYTF.

The J gene is TRBJ2-6, the V gene TRBV4-1; D is uncertain. V was shortened by 4 bases and J by 0 bases, with 10 bases between the two germline ends. Germline V gene sequence: CDR1 MGHRA, CDR2 YSYEKL. This CDR3 comprises 16 residues. DNA for the CDR3: TGCGCCAGCAGCCTGATGACGGGCTCTGGGGCCAACGTCCTGACTTTC. Encoded protein: CASSLMTGSGANVLTF.

The J gene is TRBJ2-2, the V gene TRBV20-1; tentative D call: TRBD2 (7 bases). The germline V gene has CDR1 DFQATT and CDR2 SNEGSKA (reference sequence). V lost 3 bases and J lost 6, with 17 bases in between. The CDR3 consists of 15 residues. The DNA of the CDR3 is TGCAGTGCTAGTTTAGGGGGGCGGGAGTCCGGGGAGCTGTTTTTT. Protein product: CSASLGGRESGELFF.

J is TRBJ1-2 and V is TRBV5-1; unclear D gene. The CDR3 runs to 16 residues. CDR1 SGHRS and CDR2 YFSETQ come from the germline V gene. V was clipped by 0 bases and J by 9 bases, with 21 bases between them. CDR3 sequence reads: CASSLVGQRSLGSYTF. The CDR3 coding sequence is TGCGCCAGCAGCTTGGTGGGTCAGAGGTCCCTTGGTAGCTACACCTTC.

The chain employs TRBV12-5 and TRBJ1-3; 11 bases align to TRBD1. Per germline, CDR1 LGHNT and CDR2 FRNRAP. CDR3 length: 16 residues. The ends lost 4 bases at V and 5 bases at J; junction bases unmatched: 7. The CDR3 DNA sequence: TGTGCTAGTGGTTCAAGGGGACAGGGGGGAAGAAACACCATATATTTT. Translated: CASGSRGQGGRNTIYF.

V usage is TRBV18 and J usage is TRBJ1-5; D is perhaps TRBD1 (6 bases). CDR1 KGHSH and CDR2 LQKENI come from the germline V gene. The V end lost 4 bases, the J end lost 7 bases, and 20 bases lay between the germline ends. CDR3 size: 16 residues. The CDR3 DNA reads as TGTGCCAGCTCACTATTTGACAGGAATATGTACCAGCCCCAGCATTTT. Translation: CASSLFDRNMYQPQHF.

The chain joins TRBV6-5 to TRBJ1-1; 7 bases agree with TRBD1. With 6 bases clipped from V and 11 bases from J, the junction kept 15 bases outside the gene matches. Germline V gives CDR1 MNHEY, CDR2 SVGAGI. This CDR3 is built from 14 residues. This CDR3 reads CASRRQGAASGAFF. The DNA for the CDR3 is TGTGCCAGCAGACGACAGGGCGCGGCGTCCGGGGCTTTCTTT.

The V and J genes are TRBV19 and TRBJ2-2; 8 bases match TRBD1. V was clipped by 5 bases and J by 6 bases; unmatched bases: 5. The germline V gene encodes CDR1 LNHDA and CDR2 SQIVND (reference sequence). This CDR3 comprises 14 residues. CDR3 sequence: CASSSRTGSGELFF. Here the CDR3 DNA reads TGTGCCAGTAGTTCCCGGACAGGGTCCGGGGAGCTGTTTTTT.

This clone has more than one count but fewer than ten. V and J are TRBV5-1 and TRBJ2-6; TRBD2 is a possible D gene (5 bases). Trimming stripped 1 base from V and 2 bases from J, with 7 bases between. The CDR3 covers 15 residues. From germline, CDR1 is SGHRS and CDR2 YFSETQ. In DNA, the CDR3 is TGCGCCAGCAGCTTGTCCGGGACTGGGGCCAACGTCCTGACTTTC. It is translated as CASSLSGTGANVLTF.

This clone came up once. The same CDR3 is also encoded by other DNA sequences in this sample. V and J are TRBV18 and TRBJ1-1, with D maybe TRBD1 (6 bases). V lost 3 bases to trimming and J lost 4 bases, with 9 bases between them. The CDR3 consists of 13 residues. Germline CDR1 is KGHSH and CDR2 is LQKENI. This CDR3 reads CASSPGAGTEAFF. CDR3 nucleotide sequence: TGTGCCAGCTCACCGGGGGCGGGCACTGAAGCTTTCTTT.

This chain connects TRBV2 to TRBJ2-6; maybe TRBD2 (5 bases). The CDR3 sequence is 14 residues long. CDR1 is SNHLY, CDR2 FYNNEI, per germline. V gave up 7 bases and J gave up 1 base, with 8 bases separating them. CDR3: CASIGVSGANVLTF. DNA of the CDR3: TGTGCCAGCATCGGGGTATCTGGGGCCAACGTCCTGACTTTC.

This clone has only one observation. The rearrangement uses TRBV10-3 and TRBJ2-7; a possible D gene is TRBD2 (7 bases). V was shortened by 0 bases and J by 7 bases, with 13 bases between the two germline ends. The germline V gene has CDR1 ENHRY and CDR2 SYGVKD. This CDR3 spans 14 amino acids. The CDR3 loop reads CAISESGGRTEQYV. Here the CDR3 DNA reads TGTGCCATCAGTGAGTCCGGGGGGCGGACAGAGCAGTACGTC.

The J gene is TRBJ2-7, the V gene TRBV18, with a possible D match to TRBD2 (6 bases). This CDR3 has 14 residues. Germline loops: CDR1 KGHSH, CDR2 LQKENI. Trimming stripped 3 bases from V and 2 bases from J, with 11 bases between. Here the CDR3 DNA reads TGTGCCAGCTCACCCAGCGGGCGACCCTACGAGCAGTACGTC. Translated, it gives CASSPSGRPYEQYV.